This TCR beta chain derives from a study of read filtering for tumor transcriptome and immune sequencing. Study context: By R-ISS, stages I, II and III held 8, 16 and 7 patients. General study findings and limits: Dropping single-read clonotypes raised IR-seq and RNA-seq shared-clonotype correlation.

This clonotype was found many times. Its antigen is currently unknown. From roughly 400 ng of RNA, a library with molecular barcoded alpha/delta and beta/gamma adaptors was made. MiXCR was run by TCRdb on the reads, yielding one entry per CDR3 protein. The sample shows 85,000 to 100,000 distinct CDR3 sequences, around a fifth of them seen only once. Material: a population of CD138-negative cells sorted from bone marrow. The source of this sequence is a donor at least 40 years old with multiple myeloma.

CDR3 sequence (DNA): TGTGCCAGCAGCTTAGTCGGCAGCAATGAGCAGTTCTTC. The encoded protein is CASSLVGSNEQFF. This chain links TRBV28 with TRBJ2-1, with D unclear. The CDR3 loop spans 13 amino acids. CDR1 and CDR2 from the germline V gene are MDHEN and SYDVKM. V was cut by 6 bases and J by 6 bases, with 12 bases left in between.